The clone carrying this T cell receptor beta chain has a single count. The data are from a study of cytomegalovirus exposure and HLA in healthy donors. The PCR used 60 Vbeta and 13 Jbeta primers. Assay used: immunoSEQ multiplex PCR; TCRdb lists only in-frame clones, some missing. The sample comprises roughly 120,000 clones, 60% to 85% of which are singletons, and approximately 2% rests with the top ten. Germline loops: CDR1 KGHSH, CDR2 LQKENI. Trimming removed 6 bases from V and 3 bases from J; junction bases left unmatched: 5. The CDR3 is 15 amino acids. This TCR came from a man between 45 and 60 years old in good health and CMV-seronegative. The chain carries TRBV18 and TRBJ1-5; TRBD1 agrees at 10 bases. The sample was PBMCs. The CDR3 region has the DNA TGTGCCAGCTCTTCCGGGACAGGGGACAATCAGCCCCAGCATTTT. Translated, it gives CASSSGTGDNQPQHF.